Included here is one T cell receptor beta chain sequence, with context. Here immunoSEQ multiplex PCR was the method, and the copy in TCRdb shows in-frame clones only, minus some. The sample yields some 210,000 clones, 91% seen once. The record originates from a study of control samples from healthy donors and cancer patients. CDR1 MDHEN and CDR2 SYDVKM come from the germline V gene. V trimming: 5 bases; J trimming: 6 bases; junction bases outside the gene matches: 11. This CDR3 has 15 residues. The receptor was isolated from a man aged 25-40 years in good health. J is TRBJ1-2 and V is TRBV28, with 8 positions matching TRBD1. The sequencing input was blood. The DNA of the CDR3 is TGTGCCAGCAGTCTCCAACTCAGGGGGCGAGATGGCTACACCTTC. Translation gives CASSLQLRGRDGYTF.